The clone carrying this T cell receptor (beta chain) showed up many times. Antigen: not known. The data derive from a study of post-analysis software for immune sequencing data. Overall study: Both relapsing-remitting and secondary progressive multiple sclerosis featured among the disease courses, as did progressive-relapsing multiple sclerosis.

Unique molecular identifiers were present in the TCR beta cDNA libraries. MiXCR was run by TCRdb on the PCR reads, yielding one entry per CDR3 protein. The table has some 160,000 distinct CDR3 sequences, 35% to 40% seen once. V lost 6 bases to trimming and J lost 8 bases, with 15 bases between them. This CDR3 region has 13 residues. The germline CDR1 and CDR2 sequences are SGDLS and YYNGEE. General study results and limits: Co-batched samples clustered tightly together by F measure. Patients carried roughly 5 TRBV segments more frequently than controls did, and TRBV5-6, TRBV5-1 and TRBV20-1 were among them.

This receptor was identified in a girl between 10 and 17 years old with multiple sclerosis. The sample consisted of blood, taken after autologous hematopoietic stem cell transplantation. V is TRBV9 and J is TRBJ2-1; D not certain. The CDR3 reads CASTLGHKDEQFF. In nucleotides, the CDR3 is TGTGCCAGCACCTTGGGCCATAAGGATGAGCAGTTCTTC.